This T cell receptor (beta chain) was profiled in a study of T cell responses to AZD1222 COVID-19 vaccine. TCRdb's copy holds only in-frame clones and misses some; the assay was immunoSEQ multiplex PCR. Altogether about 140,000 clones are present, 70% to 90% being singletons, with the ten largest covering about 3%. Germline-derived CDR1 and CDR2 are SGHAT and FQDESV (reference sequence). The V and J ends lost 5 bases and 2 bases respectively, with 12 bases between them. The CDR3 totals 14 residues. The rearrangement uses TRBV11-1 and TRBJ1-1; D gene ambiguous. The source is an adult in good health. The sequenced sample was peripheral blood, obtained on day 0 of AZD1222 vaccination. This CDR3 reads CASSPGTVNTEAFF. Here the CDR3 DNA reads TGTGCCAGCAGCCCCGGAACAGTCAACACTGAAGCTTTCTTT.